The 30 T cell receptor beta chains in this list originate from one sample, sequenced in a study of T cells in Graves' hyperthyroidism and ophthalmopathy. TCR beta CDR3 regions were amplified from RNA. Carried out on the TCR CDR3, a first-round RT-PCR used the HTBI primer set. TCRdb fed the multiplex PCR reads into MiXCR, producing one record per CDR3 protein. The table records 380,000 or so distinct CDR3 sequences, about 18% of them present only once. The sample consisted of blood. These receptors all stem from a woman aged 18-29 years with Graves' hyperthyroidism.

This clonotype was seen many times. CDR3 in amino acids: CASRGRDAFSYEQYF. For the CDR3, the DNA is TGTGCCAGCAGAGGCCGGGACGCCTTTAGTTACGAGCAGTACTTC. The chain joins TRBV6-1 to TRBJ2-7, with D perhaps TRBD1 or TRBD2 (5 bases each). The V end was cut by 6 bases, the J end by 4 bases, with 19 bases between. Germline CDR1 MNHNS, CDR2 SASEGT. This CDR3 spans 15 amino acids.

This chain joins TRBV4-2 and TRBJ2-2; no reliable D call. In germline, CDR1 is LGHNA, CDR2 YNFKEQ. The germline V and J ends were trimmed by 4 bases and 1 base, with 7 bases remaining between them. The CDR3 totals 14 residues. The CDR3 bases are TGTGCCAGCAGCCGCGAGGAGAACACCGGGGAGCTGTTTTTT. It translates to CASSREENTGELFF.

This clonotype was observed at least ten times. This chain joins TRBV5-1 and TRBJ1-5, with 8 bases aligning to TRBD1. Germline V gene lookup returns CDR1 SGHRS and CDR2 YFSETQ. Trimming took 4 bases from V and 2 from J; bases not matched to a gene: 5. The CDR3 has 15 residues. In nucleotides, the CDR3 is TGCGCCAGCAGCATATCAGGGGGCGGCAATCAGCCCCAGCATTTT. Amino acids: CASSISGGGNQPQHF.

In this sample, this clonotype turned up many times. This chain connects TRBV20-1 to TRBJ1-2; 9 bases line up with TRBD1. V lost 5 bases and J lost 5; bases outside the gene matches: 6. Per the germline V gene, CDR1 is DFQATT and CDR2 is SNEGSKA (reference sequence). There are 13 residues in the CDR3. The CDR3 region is CSASPGQGYGYTF. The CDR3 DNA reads TGCAGTGCTTCTCCCGGACAGGGGTATGGCTACACCTTC.

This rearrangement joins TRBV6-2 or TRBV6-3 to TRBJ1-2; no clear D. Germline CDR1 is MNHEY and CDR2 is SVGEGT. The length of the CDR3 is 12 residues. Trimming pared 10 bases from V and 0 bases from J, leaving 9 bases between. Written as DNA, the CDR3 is TGTGCCATCACGGCAGCTAACTATGGCTACACCTTC. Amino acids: CAITAANYGYTF.

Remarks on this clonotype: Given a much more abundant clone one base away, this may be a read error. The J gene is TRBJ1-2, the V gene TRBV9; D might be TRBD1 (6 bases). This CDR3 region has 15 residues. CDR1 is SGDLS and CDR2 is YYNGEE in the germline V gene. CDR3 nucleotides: TGTGCCAGCAGCGTAGCAGGGGTCCGGGCGCGAGGCTACTCCTTC. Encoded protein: CASSVAGVRARGYSF.

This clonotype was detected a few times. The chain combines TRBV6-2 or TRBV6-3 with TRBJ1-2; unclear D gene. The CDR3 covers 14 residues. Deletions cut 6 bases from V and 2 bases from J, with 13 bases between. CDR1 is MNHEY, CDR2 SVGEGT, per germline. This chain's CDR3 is CASSYIAGNYGYTF. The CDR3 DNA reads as TGTGCCAGCAGCTACATAGCCGGGAACTATGGCTACACCTTC.

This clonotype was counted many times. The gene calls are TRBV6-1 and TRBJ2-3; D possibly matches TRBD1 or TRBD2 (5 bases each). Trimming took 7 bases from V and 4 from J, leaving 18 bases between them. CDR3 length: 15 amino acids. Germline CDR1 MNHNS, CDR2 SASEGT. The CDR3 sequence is CASNLDTGGADTQYF. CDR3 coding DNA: TGTGCCAGCAACCTGGACACAGGAGGCGCAGATACGCAGTATTTT.

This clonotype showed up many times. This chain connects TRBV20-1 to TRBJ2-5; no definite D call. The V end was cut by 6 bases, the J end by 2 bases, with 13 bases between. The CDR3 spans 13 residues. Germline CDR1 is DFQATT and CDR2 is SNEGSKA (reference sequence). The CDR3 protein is CSARPKLQETQYF. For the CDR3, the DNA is TGCAGTGCCCGCCCGAAGTTACAAGAGACCCAGTACTTC.

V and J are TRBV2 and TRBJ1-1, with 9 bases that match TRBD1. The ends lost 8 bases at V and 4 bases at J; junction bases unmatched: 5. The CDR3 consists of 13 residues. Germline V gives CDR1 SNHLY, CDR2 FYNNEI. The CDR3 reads CASGGQGGTEAFF. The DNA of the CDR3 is TGTGCCAGCGGGGGACAGGGCGGCACTGAAGCTTTCTTT.

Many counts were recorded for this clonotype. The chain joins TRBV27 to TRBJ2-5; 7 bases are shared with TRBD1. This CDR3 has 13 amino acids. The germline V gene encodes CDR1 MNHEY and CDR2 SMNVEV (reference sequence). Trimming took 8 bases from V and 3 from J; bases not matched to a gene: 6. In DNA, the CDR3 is TGTGCCAGCGGCAGGGACAGCGAAGAGACCCAGTACTTC. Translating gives CASGRDSEETQYF.

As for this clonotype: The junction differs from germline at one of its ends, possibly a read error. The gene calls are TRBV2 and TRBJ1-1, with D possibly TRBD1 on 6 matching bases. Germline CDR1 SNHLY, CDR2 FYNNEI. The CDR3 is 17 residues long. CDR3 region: CASSESLEWTANTEAIF. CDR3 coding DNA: TGTGCCAGCAGTGAAAGTTTAGAGTGGACAGCGAACACTGAAGCTATCTTT.

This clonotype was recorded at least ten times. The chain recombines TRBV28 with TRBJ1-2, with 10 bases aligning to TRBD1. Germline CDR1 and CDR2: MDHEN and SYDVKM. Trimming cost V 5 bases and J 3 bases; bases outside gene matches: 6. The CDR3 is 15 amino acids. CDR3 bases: TGTGCCAGCAGTCCTCCGGGACAGGGGCACTATGGCTACACCTTC. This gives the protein CASSPPGQGHYGYTF.

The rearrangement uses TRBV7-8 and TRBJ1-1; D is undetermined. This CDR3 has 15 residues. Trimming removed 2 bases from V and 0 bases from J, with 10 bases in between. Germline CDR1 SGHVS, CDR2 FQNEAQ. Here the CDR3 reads CASSLFRGLNTEAFF. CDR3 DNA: TGTGCCAGCAGCTTATTCCGAGGGCTGAACACTGAAGCTTTCTTT.

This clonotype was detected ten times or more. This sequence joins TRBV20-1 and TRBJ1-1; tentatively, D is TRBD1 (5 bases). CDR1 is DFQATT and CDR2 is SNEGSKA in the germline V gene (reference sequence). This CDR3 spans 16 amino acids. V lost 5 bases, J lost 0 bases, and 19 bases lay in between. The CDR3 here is CSAPGANRRMNTEAFF. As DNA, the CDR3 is TGCAGTGCTCCCGGGGCAAACAGACGGATGAACACTGAAGCTTTCTTT.

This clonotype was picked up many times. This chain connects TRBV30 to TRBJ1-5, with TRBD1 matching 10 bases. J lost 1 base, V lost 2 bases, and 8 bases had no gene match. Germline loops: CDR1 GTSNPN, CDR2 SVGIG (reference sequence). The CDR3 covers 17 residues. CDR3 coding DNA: TGTGCCTGGAGTCGGGACAGGGGAAAGGGGAGCAATCAGCCCCAGCATTTT. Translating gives CAWSRDRGKGSNQPQHF.

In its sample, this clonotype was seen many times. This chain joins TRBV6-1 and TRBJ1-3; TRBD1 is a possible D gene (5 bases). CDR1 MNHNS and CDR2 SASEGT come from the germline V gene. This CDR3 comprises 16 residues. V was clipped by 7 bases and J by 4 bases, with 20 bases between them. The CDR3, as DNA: TGTGCCAGCATGTCGCACCGGGGCGACCGGGGAAACACCATATATTTT. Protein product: CASMSHRGDRGNTIYF.

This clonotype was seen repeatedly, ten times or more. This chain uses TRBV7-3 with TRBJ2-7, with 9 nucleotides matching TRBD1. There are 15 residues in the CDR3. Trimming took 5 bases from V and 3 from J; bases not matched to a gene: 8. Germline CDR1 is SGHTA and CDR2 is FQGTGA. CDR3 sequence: CASSLTGGPVYEQYF. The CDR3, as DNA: TGTGCCAGCAGCCTTACAGGGGGCCCCGTCTACGAGCAGTACTTC.

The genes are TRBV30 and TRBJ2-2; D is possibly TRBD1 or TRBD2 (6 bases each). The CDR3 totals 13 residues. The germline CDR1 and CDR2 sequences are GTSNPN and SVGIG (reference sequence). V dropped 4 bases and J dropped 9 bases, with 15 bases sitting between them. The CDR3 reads CAWMRSGARELFF. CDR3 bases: TGTGCCTGGATGAGATCGGGGGCCCGGGAGCTGTTTTTT.

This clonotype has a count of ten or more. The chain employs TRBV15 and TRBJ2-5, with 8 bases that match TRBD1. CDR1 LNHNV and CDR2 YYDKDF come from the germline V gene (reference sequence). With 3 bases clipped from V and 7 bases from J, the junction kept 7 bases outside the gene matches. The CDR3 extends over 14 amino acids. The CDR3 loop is CATSSRDRLRTQYF. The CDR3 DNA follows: TGTGCCACCAGCAGTCGGGACAGGTTACGGACCCAGTACTTC.

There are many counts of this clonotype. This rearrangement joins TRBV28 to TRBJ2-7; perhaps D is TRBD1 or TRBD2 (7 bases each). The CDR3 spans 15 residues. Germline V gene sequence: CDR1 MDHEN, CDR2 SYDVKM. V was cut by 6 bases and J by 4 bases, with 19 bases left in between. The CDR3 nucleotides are TGTGCCAGCAGCTCGTTTACAGGGGAGGGGTACGAGCAGTACTTC. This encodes CASSSFTGEGYEQYF. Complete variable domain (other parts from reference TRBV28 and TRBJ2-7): DVKVTQSSRYLVKRTGEKVFLECVQDMDHENMFWYRQDPGLGLRLIYFSYDVKMKEKGDIPEGYSVSREKKERFSLILESASTNQTSMYLCASSSFTGEGYEQYFGPGTRLTVT.

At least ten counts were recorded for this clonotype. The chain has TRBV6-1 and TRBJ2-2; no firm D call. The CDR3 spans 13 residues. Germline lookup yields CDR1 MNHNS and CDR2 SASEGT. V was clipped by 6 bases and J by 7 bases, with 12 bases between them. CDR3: CASRRQVDGELFF. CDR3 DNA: TGTGCCAGCAGGCGGCAGGTCGACGGGGAGCTGTTTTTT.

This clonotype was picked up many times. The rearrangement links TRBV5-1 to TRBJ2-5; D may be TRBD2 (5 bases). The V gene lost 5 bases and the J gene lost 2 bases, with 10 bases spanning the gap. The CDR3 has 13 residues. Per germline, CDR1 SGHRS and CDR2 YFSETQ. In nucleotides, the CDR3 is TGCGCCAGCAGACCTACTAGACAAGAGACCCAGTACTTC. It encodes CASRPTRQETQYF.

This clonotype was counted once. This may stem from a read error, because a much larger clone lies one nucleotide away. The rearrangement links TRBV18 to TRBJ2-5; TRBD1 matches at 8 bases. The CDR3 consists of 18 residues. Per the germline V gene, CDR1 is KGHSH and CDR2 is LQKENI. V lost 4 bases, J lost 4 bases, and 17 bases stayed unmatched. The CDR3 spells CASSLTYPGQVYRETQYF. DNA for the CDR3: TGTGCCAGCTCACTTACATATCCGGGACAGGTGTACCGAGAGACCCAGTACTTC. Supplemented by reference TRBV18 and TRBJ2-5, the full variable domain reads NAGVMQNPRHLVRRRGQEARLRCSPMKGHSHVYWYRQLPEEGLKFMVYLQKENIIDESGMPKERFSAEFPKEGPSILRIQQVVRGDSAAYFCASSLTYPGQVYRETQYFGPGTRLLVL.

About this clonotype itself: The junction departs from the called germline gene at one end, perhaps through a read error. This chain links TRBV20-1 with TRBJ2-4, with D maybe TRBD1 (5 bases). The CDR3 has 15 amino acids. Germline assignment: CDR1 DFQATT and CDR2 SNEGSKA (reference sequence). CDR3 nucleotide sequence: TGCAGTGCCAGAATGGGCAGGGTTAGGGAAAACATTAAGTACTTC. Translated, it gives CSARMGRVRENIKYF.

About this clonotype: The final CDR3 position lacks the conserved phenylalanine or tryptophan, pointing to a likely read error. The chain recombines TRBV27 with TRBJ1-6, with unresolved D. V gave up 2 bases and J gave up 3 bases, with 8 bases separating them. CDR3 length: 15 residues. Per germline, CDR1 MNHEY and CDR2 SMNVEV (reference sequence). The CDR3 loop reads CASSLTALYNSPLHY. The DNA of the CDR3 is TGTGCCAGCAGTTTAACTGCACTCTATAATTCACCCCTCCACTAT.

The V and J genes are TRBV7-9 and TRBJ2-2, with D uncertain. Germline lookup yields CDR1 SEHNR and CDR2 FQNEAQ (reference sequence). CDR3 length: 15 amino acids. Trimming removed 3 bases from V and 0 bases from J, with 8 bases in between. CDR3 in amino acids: CASSFLTTNTGELFF. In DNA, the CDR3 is TGTGCCAGCAGCTTCCTCACTACGAACACCGGGGAGCTGTTTTTT.

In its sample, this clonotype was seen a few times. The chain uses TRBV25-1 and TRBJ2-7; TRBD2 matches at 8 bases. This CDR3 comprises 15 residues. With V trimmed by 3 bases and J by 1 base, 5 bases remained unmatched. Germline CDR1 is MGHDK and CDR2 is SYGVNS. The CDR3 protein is CASSDDGGESYEQYF. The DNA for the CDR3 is TGTGCCAGCAGTGATGACGGGGGGGAATCCTACGAGCAGTACTTC.

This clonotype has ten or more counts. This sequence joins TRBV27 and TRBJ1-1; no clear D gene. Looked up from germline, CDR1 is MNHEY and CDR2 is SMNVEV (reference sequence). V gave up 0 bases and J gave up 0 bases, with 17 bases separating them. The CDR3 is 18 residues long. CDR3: CASSLSQSGLYMNTEAFF. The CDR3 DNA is TGTGCCAGCAGTTTATCACAGAGCGGCCTATACATGAACACTGAAGCTTTCTTT.

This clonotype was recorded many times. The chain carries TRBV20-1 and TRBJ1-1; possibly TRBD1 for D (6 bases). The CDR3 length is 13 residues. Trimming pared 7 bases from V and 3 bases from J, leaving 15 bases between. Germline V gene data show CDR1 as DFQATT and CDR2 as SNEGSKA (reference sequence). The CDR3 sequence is CSVPRGGDTEAFF. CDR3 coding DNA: TGCAGTGTCCCCAGGGGAGGCGACACTGAAGCTTTCTTT.